Following are 32 T cell receptor beta chains from one sample sequenced in a study of blood T cell repertoires in COVID-19. Sequencing was performed with immunoSEQ multiplex PCR; in TCRdb, only in-frame clones are kept and a portion is missing. The profile covers hundreds of thousands of clones, with roughly 85% appearing a single time and roughly 4.8% taken by the ten largest. Sequenced material: PBMCs or T cells enriched from blood (not recorded which). The source is a woman between 50 and 59 years old who had been exposed to COVID-19.

V and J are TRBV5-1 and TRBJ2-4; the D gene is possibly TRBD1 (6 bases). Germline V gene lookup returns CDR1 SGHRS and CDR2 YFSETQ. Between the trimmed V and J ends, which lost 0 bases and 8 bases, there was a span of 12 bases. This CDR3 region has 14 residues. CDR3 sequence reads: CASSLGGRLDIQYF. CDR3 nucleotides: TGCGCCAGCAGCTTGGGGGGGCGTTTAGACATTCAGTACTTC.

The chain joins TRBV7-9 to TRBJ2-1; the match to TRBD1 covers 8 bases. The germline V gene encodes CDR1 SEHNR and CDR2 FQNEAQ (reference sequence). The CDR3 totals 17 residues. After removal of 1 base from V and 4 bases from J, the junction contained 9 bases not matched to a gene. The CDR3 bases are TGTGCCAGCAGCTTAGATGGAGGGACAGGCCTATACAATGAGCAGTTCTTC. Amino acids: CASSLDGGTGLYNEQFF.

This clone was counted once. The chain uses TRBV2 and TRBJ1-4; TRBD1 matches 7 bases. Losses at the gene ends were 8 bases for V and 10 bases for J; bases not matched to a gene: 13. This CDR3 contains 14 residues. Per the germline V gene, CDR1 is SNHLY and CDR2 is FYNNEI. DNA of the CDR3: TGTGCCAGCGACTGGACAGGTGGGAAAGGAAAACTGTTTTTT. This encodes CASDWTGGKGKLFF.

The rearrangement links TRBV28 to TRBJ1-5, with 9 bases identical to TRBD1. Germline values: CDR1 MDHEN, CDR2 SYDVKM. With 5 bases clipped from V and 6 bases from J, the junction kept 11 bases outside the gene matches. The CDR3 consists of 16 residues. CDR3 in DNA: TGTGCCAGCAGTCGACCCAACAGGGGGCTTGGTCAGCCCCAGCATTTT. Encoded protein: CASSRPNRGLGQPQHF. The entire variable domain, with the rest obtained from reference TRBV28 and TRBJ1-5, is as follows: DVKVTQSSRYLVKRTGEKVFLECVQDMDHENMFWYRQDPGLGLRLIYFSYDVKMKEKGDIPEGYSVSREKKERFSLILESASTNQTSMYLCASSRPNRGLGQPQHFGDGTRLSIL.

The sample holds a few counts of this clone. The J gene is TRBJ1-3, the V gene TRBV3-1 (or the pseudogene TRBV3-2); D not resolved. V was pared by 6 bases and J by 0 bases, with 12 bases between. This CDR3 is 15 amino acids long. CDR1 is LGHDT, CDR2 YNNKEL, per germline (reference sequence). CDR3 loop: CASSDRGRSGNTIYF. The CDR3 nucleotides are TGTGCCAGCAGTGACCGGGGTCGCTCTGGAAACACCATATATTTT.

Here the CDR3 DNA reads TGCGCCAGCAGCTTGGAATTGGACATCACGCAGTATTTT. It translates to CASSLELDITQYF. The V gene is TRBV5-1, the J gene TRBJ2-3, with a weak D call TRBD1 (5 bases). CDR3 length: 13 amino acids. The germline V and J ends were trimmed by 0 bases and 9 bases, with 11 bases remaining between them. Germline CDR1 SGHRS, CDR2 YFSETQ.

The V call is TRBV2, the J call TRBJ2-7; the match to TRBD2 covers 8 bases. This CDR3 is 15 amino acids long. The germline CDR1 and CDR2 sequences are SNHLY and FYNNEI. J gave up 1 base and V 7 bases, and 9 bases lay outside the gene matches. CDR3 in DNA: TGTGCCAGCACCCTAAGCGGGGGTAGATCCTACGAGCAGTACTTC. Encoded protein: CASTLSGGRSYEQYF.

The chain recombines TRBV2 with TRBJ1-2; 9 bases align to TRBD1. Germline loops: CDR1 SNHLY, CDR2 FYNNEI. V dropped 6 bases and J dropped 5; count of bases not matched to a gene: 7. The CDR3 runs 14 residues. The CDR3 nucleotides are TGTGCCAGCAGCTCCGCCGGGACAGGGTATGGCTACACCTTC. This gives the protein CASSSAGTGYGYTF.

This chain links TRBV29-1 with TRBJ2-7; TRBD1 matches 8 bases. V lost 6 bases to trimming and J lost 1 base; unmatched junction nucleotides: 14. CDR1 is SQVTM and CDR2 is ANQGSEA in the germline V gene. This CDR3 comprises 16 residues. The CDR3 DNA reads as TGCAGCGTCAACAGCCCCCTCGGGACAGGTTCCTACGAGCAGTACTTC. Amino acid sequence: CSVNSPLGTGSYEQYF.

J is TRBJ1-2 and V is TRBV12-3 or TRBV12-4, with D possibly TRBD1 on 6 matching bases. V dropped 5 bases and J dropped 4 bases, with 11 bases sitting between them. The CDR3 is 13 residues long. CDR3 sequence: CASSRDIIYGYTF. In DNA form, the CDR3 reads TGTGCCAGCAGTCGGGACATCATCTATGGCTACACCTTC.

This clone was seen only once. The rearrangement uses TRBV5-1 and TRBJ2-1; D possibly corresponds to TRBD2 (6 bases). CDR3 length: 16 residues. V lost 4 bases, J lost 3 bases, and 17 bases lay in between. Germline V gene lookup returns CDR1 SGHRS and CDR2 YFSETQ. The CDR3 region is CASSRGGSGGYNEQFF. The CDR3 bases are TGCGCCAGCAGCCGTGGAGGGTCCGGGGGCTACAATGAGCAGTTCTTC.

The V call is TRBV15, the J call TRBJ2-7, with 15 nucleotides matching TRBD2. The CDR3 extends over 20 amino acids. V gave up 0 bases and J gave up 0 bases; unmatched junction bases: 9. Per the germline V gene, CDR1 is LNHNV and CDR2 is YYDKDF (reference sequence). CDR3 loop: CATSRDPVGLAGGLSYEQYF. CDR3 DNA: TGTGCCACCAGCAGAGATCCAGTGGGACTAGCGGGGGGCCTCTCCTACGAGCAGTACTTC.

The chain joins TRBV7-2 to TRBJ1-2; D is unclear. This CDR3 contains 15 residues. Germline-derived CDR1 and CDR2 are SGHTA and FQGNSA. The ends were cut back, 0 bases at V and 0 bases at J, with 8 bases in the middle. CDR3 amino acids: CASSLAEGTNYGYTF. CDR3 coding DNA: TGTGCCAGCAGCTTAGCAGAGGGAACTAACTATGGCTACACCTTC.

The chain carries TRBV5-1 and TRBJ1-2, with TRBD1 matching 10 bases. Germline V gene data show CDR1 as SGHRS and CDR2 as YFSETQ. The CDR3 loop spans 15 amino acids. V lost 4 bases and J lost 8; bases outside the gene matches: 11. The DNA for the CDR3 is TGCGCCAGCAGCAGTGACGGGACAGGGGTCGGCGGCTACACCTTC. The encoded protein is CASSSDGTGVGGYTF.

The gene calls are TRBV19 and TRBJ1-4; 7 nucleotides align to TRBD1. This CDR3 is built from 15 residues. The V gene's germline CDR1 is LNHDA and CDR2 SQIVND (reference sequence). V was pared by 8 bases and J by 4 bases, with 10 bases of the junction left unmatched. The CDR3 sequence is CASGDRQLRNEKLFF. The CDR3, as DNA: TGTGCCAGTGGGGACAGACAACTACGTAATGAAAAACTGTTTTTT.

A remark on this clone: Germline and junction disagree at one end, which may indicate a read error. This sequence joins TRBV6-5 and TRBJ2-5, with D perhaps matching TRBD1 (5 bases). This CDR3 has 12 residues. The germline CDR1 and CDR2 sequences are MNHEY and SVGAGI. Here the CDR3 reads CASSYSGPSTNF. The CDR3 coding sequence is TGTGCCAGCAGTTACTCGGGGCCCAGTACCAACTTC.

The V call is TRBV2, the J call TRBJ1-3, with D possibly matching TRBD1 (5 bases). Germline V CDR1 and CDR2: SNHLY, FYNNEI. The V gene lost 5 bases and the J gene lost 4 bases, with 12 bases spanning the gap. There are 14 residues in the CDR3. DNA for the CDR3: TGTGCCAGCAGTCAACCGGGACTAGGAAACACCATATATTTT. This codes for CASSQPGLGNTIYF.

This clone is a singleton in its sample. The rearrangement uses TRBV5-1 and TRBJ1-5, with TRBD1 as a possible D gene (6 bases). The length of the CDR3 is 15 residues. Trimming took 0 bases from V and 2 from J, leaving 9 bases between them. Germline V gives CDR1 SGHRS, CDR2 YFSETQ. CDR3 region: CASSLEAGGNQPQHF. The DNA for the CDR3 is TGCGCCAGCAGCTTGGAGGCAGGGGGCAATCAGCCCCAGCATTTT.

The chain links TRBV28 to TRBJ2-5; D perhaps matches TRBD2 (5 bases). The V gene's germline CDR1 is MDHEN and CDR2 SYDVKM. Trimming cost V 5 bases and J 4 bases, with 14 bases left between them. The CDR3 spans 14 residues. CDR3 amino acids: CASSGIGRRETQYF. CDR3 DNA sequence: TGTGCCAGCAGTGGCATTGGGAGACGAGAGACCCAGTACTTC.

The chain combines TRBV7-3 with TRBJ2-2, with TRBD1 as a possible D gene (6 bases). Trimming took 2 bases from V and 6 from J, leaving 10 bases between them. CDR1 and CDR2 from the germline V gene are SGHTA and FQGTGA. The CDR3 loop spans 14 amino acids. The CDR3 DNA reads as TGTGCCAGCAGCTTAGATGGGGGCCCCGGGGAGCTGTTTTTT. Amino acids: CASSLDGGPGELFF.

The V and J genes are TRBV19 and TRBJ1-1; D is undetermined. V lost 6 bases and J 5 bases, leaving 10 bases between the germline ends. Germline CDR1 LNHDA, CDR2 SQIVND (reference sequence). The CDR3 consists of 12 residues. CDR3 DNA: TGTGCCAGTAGCCCGAGGAGAACTGAAGCTTTCTTT. Translated, it gives CASSPRRTEAFF. Full variable domain (outside the CDR3, taken from reference TRBV19 and TRBJ1-1): DGGITQSPKYLFRKEGQNVTLSCEQNLNHDAMYWYRQDPGQGLRLIYYSQIVNDFQKGDIAEGYSVSREKKESFPLTVTSAQKNPTAFYLCASSPRRTEAFFGQGTRLTVV.

The chain carries TRBV7-9 and TRBJ1-6; 9 nucleotides match TRBD1. Germline assignment: CDR1 SEHNR and CDR2 FQNEAQ (reference sequence). The CDR3 spans 15 residues. The V and J ends lost 1 base and 7 bases, in that order; junction bases with no gene match: 2. The CDR3 DNA is TGTGCCAGCAGCTTAGGGGACAGGGTGAATTCACCCCTCCACTTT. Translating gives CASSLGDRVNSPLHF.

The V gene is TRBV20-1, the J gene TRBJ2-7; 11 bases align to TRBD1. The ends lost 5 bases at V and 3 bases at J; junction bases unmatched: 6. Germline CDR1 is DFQATT and CDR2 is SNEGSKA (reference sequence). The CDR3 loop spans 14 amino acids. CDR3 coding DNA: TGCAGTGCTCGTGGAGGGACAGGGGGCTACGAGCAGTACTTC. This codes for CSARGGTGGYEQYF.

The J gene is TRBJ1-2, the V gene TRBV4-3, with no clear D. This CDR3 contains 17 residues. Trimming took 0 bases from V and 8 from J, leaving 22 bases between them. Per the germline V gene, CDR1 is LGHNA and CDR2 is YSLEER. The CDR3 reads CASSQELGLPGSRGYTF. The CDR3 bases are TGCGCCAGCAGCCAAGAATTAGGACTCCCGGGCAGCAGGGGCTACACCTTC.

CDR3 in amino acids: CASSPQGAEAFF. CDR3 DNA: TGTGCCAGCAGCCCACAGGGGGCCGAAGCTTTCTTT. This chain uses TRBV3-1 (or the pseudogene TRBV3-2) with TRBJ1-1; TRBD1 agrees at 9 bases. Germline-derived CDR1 and CDR2 are LGHDT and YNNKEL (reference sequence). There are 12 residues in the CDR3. J lost 8 bases, V lost 4 bases, and 2 bases had no gene match.

The chain combines TRBV2 with TRBJ1-5, with 8 bases aligning to TRBD1. CDR3 length: 15 amino acids. Unmatched junction bases numbered 11, after V lost 6 bases and J lost 7 bases. The germline V gene encodes CDR1 SNHLY and CDR2 FYNNEI. CDR3 DNA sequence: TGTGCCAGCAGCCCCATTGACAGGGGAGGACAGCCCCAGCATTTT. It translates to CASSPIDRGGQPQHF.

The chain combines TRBV7-9 with TRBJ1-2, with D maybe TRBD1 (5 bases). The V gene's germline CDR1 is SEHNR and CDR2 FQNEAQ (reference sequence). Trimming took 5 bases from V and 4 from J, leaving 11 bases between them. CDR3 size: 13 residues. CDR3: CASSAGRIYGYTF. CDR3 nucleotides: TGTGCCAGCAGCGCGGGACGGATCTATGGCTACACCTTC. The full variable domain, its missing parts supplied by reference TRBV7-9 and TRBJ1-2, is DTGVSQNPRHKITKRGQNVTFRCDPISEHNRLYWYRQTLGQGPEFLTYFQNEAQLEKSRLLSDRFSAERPKGSFSTLEIQRTEQGDSAMYLCASSAGRIYGYTFGSGTRLTVV.

V usage is TRBV5-5 and J usage is TRBJ1-4; TRBD1 agrees at 7 bases. The length of the CDR3 is 15 residues. V lost 0 bases and J lost 5; bases outside the gene matches: 4. Germline CDR1 SGHKS, CDR2 YYEKEE (reference sequence). The CDR3 bases are TGTGCCAGCAGCTTGGTGGGGGGACAGAATGAAAAACTGTTTTTT. It codes for CASSLVGGQNEKLFF.

The V call is TRBV29-1, the J call TRBJ2-5; no firm D call. The V end lost 3 bases, the J end lost 2 bases, and 10 bases lay between the germline ends. Per the germline V gene, CDR1 is SQVTM and CDR2 is ANQGSEA. The CDR3 covers 13 residues. The CDR3 protein is CSVDFGLQETQYF. CDR3 sequence (DNA): TGCAGCGTTGATTTCGGGTTACAAGAGACCCAGTACTTC.

The rearrangement joins TRBV27 to TRBJ1-1; D is unresolved. Trimming took off 3 bases at V and 1 base at J, with 9 bases between the two ends. CDR1 and CDR2 (germline): MNHEY, SMNVEV (reference sequence). The CDR3 loop spans 14 amino acids. The CDR3 DNA sequence: TGTGCCAGCAGTTTTGCGGGCCGGAACACTGAAGCTTTCTTT. Translating gives CASSFAGRNTEAFF.

V and J are TRBV7-7 and TRBJ2-5, with 12 bases fitting TRBD2. With V trimmed by 5 bases and J by 5 bases, 6 bases remained unmatched. Looked up from germline, CDR1 is SSHAT and CDR2 is FNYEAQ (reference sequence). This CDR3 is built from 15 residues. The chain's CDR3 is CASSPSGGAGETQYF. The CDR3 DNA sequence: TGTGCCAGCAGCCCTAGCGGGGGGGCCGGTGAGACCCAGTACTTC.

This clone appeared once. This rearrangement joins TRBV14 to TRBJ2-2, with 10 bases that match TRBD1. The V gene end was trimmed by 1 base and the J gene end by 6 bases; junction bases not matched to a gene: 5. The CDR3 is made up of 16 amino acids. The germline CDR1 and CDR2 sequences are SGHDN and FVKESK. The CDR3: CASSQVRTGGSGELFF. The CDR3 DNA sequence: TGTGCCAGCAGCCAAGTGCGGACAGGGGGGTCCGGGGAGCTGTTTTTT.